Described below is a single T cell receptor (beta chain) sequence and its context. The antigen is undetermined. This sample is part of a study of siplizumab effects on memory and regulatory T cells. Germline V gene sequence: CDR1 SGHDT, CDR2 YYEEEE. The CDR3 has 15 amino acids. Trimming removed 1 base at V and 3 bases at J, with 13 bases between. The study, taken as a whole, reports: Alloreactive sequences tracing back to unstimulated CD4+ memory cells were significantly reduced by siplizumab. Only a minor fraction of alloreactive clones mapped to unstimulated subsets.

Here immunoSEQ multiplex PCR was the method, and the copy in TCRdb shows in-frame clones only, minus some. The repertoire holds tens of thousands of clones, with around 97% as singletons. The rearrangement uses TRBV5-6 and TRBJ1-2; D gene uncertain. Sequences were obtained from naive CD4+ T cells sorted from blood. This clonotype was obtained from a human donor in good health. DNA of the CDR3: TGTGCCAGCAGCTTGTTAGGGCGCCGAGACTATGGCTACACCTTC. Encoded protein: CASSLLGRRDYGYTF.